One and the same sample provided the 9 T cell receptor beta chains below, sequenced in a study of Ad26.COV2.S vaccination and SARS-CoV-2 variants. Profiled with immunoSEQ multiplex PCR; TCRdb holds only in-frame clones, not every one. Here the sample spans roughly 420,000 clones, roughly nine tenths being singletons. As to treatment: some 19 received Ad26.COV2.S at low or high dose, single or two shots; about 5 received placebo; per-sample allocation not given. Day 63 following the first vaccine or placebo injection was when the samples were taken. Sequencing was performed on peripheral blood, taken in a trial of Ad26.COV2.S vaccine versus placebo. The receptors shown here come from a person aged 18 to 59 who received the Ad26.COV2.S COVID-19 vaccine or a placebo.

This clone was recorded only once. The rearrangement links TRBV3-1 (or the pseudogene TRBV3-2) to TRBJ2-1, with 8 bases identical to TRBD2. CDR1 LGHDT and CDR2 YNNKEL come from the germline V gene (reference sequence). V gave up 8 bases and J gave up 6 bases; unmatched junction bases: 9. The CDR3 extends over 14 amino acids. The CDR3 bases are TGTGCCAGCGGCCGGCCTAGCGGGTTCAATGAGCAGTTCTTC. Translating gives CASGRPSGFNEQFF.

The rearrangement uses TRBV5-4 and TRBJ2-7; D is possibly TRBD1 (5 bases). There are 15 residues in the CDR3. V was pared by 4 bases and J by 7 bases, with 21 bases between. Germline assignment: CDR1 SGHNT and CDR2 YYREEE (reference sequence). CDR3 nucleotide sequence: TGTGCCAGCAGCGAAGGGCCAGGGCGGAGCAAAGAGCAGTACTTC. Translation gives CASSEGPGRSKEQYF.

The chain combines TRBV2 with TRBJ2-1; 8 positions match TRBD2. Unmatched junction bases numbered 7, after V lost 8 bases and J lost 1 base. The CDR3 totals 15 residues. Per germline, CDR1 SNHLY and CDR2 FYNNEI. The DNA for the CDR3 is TGTGCCAGCGCCAGCGGGAGTATATCCTACAATGAGCAGTTCTTC. It is translated as CASASGSISYNEQFF.

This clone was recorded once. The genes are TRBV3-1 (or the pseudogene TRBV3-2) and TRBJ2-7; 7 nucleotides agree with TRBD2. The J segment lost 1 base and the V segment lost 1 base, leaving 4 bases of the junction unmatched. The CDR3 length is 15 residues. CDR1 and CDR2 (germline): LGHDT, YNNKEL (reference sequence). CDR3 in amino acids: CASSQVHGGSYEQYF. The CDR3 DNA follows: TGTGCCAGCAGCCAAGTCCACGGGGGGTCCTACGAGCAGTACTTC.

This clone appeared once. The V call is TRBV5-4, the J call TRBJ2-5, with TRBD2 as a possible D gene (6 bases). The ends were cut back, 4 bases at V and 5 bases at J, with 18 bases in the middle. CDR3 length: 15 amino acids. Germline lookup yields CDR1 SGHNT and CDR2 YYREEE (reference sequence). The CDR3 region is CASSRLGGVWETQYF. CDR3 in DNA: TGTGCCAGCAGCCGTCTGGGGGGAGTTTGGGAGACCCAGTACTTC.

V is TRBV11-2 and J is TRBJ1-2, with a weak D call TRBD1 (6 bases). Deletions cut 3 bases from V and 7 bases from J, with 15 bases between. The V gene's germline CDR1 is SGHAT and CDR2 FQNNGV. The CDR3 runs to 14 residues. CDR3 in amino acids: CASSFRTVDGGYTF. The CDR3 region has the DNA TGTGCCAGCAGCTTCAGGACAGTCGACGGTGGCTACACCTTC.

The chain recombines TRBV7-9 with TRBJ2-7; no firm D call. The germline gives CDR1 SEHNR, CDR2 FQNEAQ (reference sequence). V shed 1 base and J shed 6 bases, with 13 bases lying between them. This CDR3 spans 14 amino acids. The CDR3 DNA is TGTGCCAGCAGCTTAGAAACGATTGGTGGCGAGCAGTACTTC. Protein product: CASSLETIGGEQYF.

The rearrangement joins TRBV10-2 to TRBJ2-5, with 7 nucleotides matching TRBD1. Germline CDR1 is WSHSY and CDR2 is SAAADI. Losses at the gene ends were 1 base for V and 3 bases for J; bases not matched to a gene: 2. The CDR3 is 14 residues long. The CDR3 coding sequence is TGCGCCAGCAGTGAGTACGGGACAGAAGAGACCCAGTACTTC. This gives the protein CASSEYGTEETQYF.

The chain carries TRBV3-1 (or the pseudogene TRBV3-2) and TRBJ2-1; D call uncertain. The CDR3 length is 16 residues. Germline CDR1 and CDR2: LGHDT and YNNKEL (reference sequence). V was cut by 3 bases and J by 8 bases, with 20 bases left in between. CDR3 sequence (DNA): TGTGCCAGCAGCCATCCGTTCGGCCGCTTTATCGATGAGCAGTTCTTC. Translation gives CASSHPFGRFIDEQFF.